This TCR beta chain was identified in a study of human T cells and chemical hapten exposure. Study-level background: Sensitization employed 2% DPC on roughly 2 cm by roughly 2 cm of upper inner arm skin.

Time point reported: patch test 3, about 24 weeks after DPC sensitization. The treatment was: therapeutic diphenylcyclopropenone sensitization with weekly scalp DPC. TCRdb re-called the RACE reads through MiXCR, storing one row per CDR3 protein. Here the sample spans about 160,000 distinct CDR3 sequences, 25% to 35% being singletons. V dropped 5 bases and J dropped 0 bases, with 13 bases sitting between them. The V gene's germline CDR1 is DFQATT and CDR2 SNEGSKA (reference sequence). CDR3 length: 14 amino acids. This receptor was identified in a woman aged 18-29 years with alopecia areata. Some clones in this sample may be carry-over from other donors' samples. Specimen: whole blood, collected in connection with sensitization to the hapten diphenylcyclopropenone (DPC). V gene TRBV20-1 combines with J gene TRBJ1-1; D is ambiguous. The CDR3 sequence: CSAHDIHMNTEAFF. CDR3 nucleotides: TGCAGTGCTCATGACATACACATGAACACTGAAGCTTTCTTT.